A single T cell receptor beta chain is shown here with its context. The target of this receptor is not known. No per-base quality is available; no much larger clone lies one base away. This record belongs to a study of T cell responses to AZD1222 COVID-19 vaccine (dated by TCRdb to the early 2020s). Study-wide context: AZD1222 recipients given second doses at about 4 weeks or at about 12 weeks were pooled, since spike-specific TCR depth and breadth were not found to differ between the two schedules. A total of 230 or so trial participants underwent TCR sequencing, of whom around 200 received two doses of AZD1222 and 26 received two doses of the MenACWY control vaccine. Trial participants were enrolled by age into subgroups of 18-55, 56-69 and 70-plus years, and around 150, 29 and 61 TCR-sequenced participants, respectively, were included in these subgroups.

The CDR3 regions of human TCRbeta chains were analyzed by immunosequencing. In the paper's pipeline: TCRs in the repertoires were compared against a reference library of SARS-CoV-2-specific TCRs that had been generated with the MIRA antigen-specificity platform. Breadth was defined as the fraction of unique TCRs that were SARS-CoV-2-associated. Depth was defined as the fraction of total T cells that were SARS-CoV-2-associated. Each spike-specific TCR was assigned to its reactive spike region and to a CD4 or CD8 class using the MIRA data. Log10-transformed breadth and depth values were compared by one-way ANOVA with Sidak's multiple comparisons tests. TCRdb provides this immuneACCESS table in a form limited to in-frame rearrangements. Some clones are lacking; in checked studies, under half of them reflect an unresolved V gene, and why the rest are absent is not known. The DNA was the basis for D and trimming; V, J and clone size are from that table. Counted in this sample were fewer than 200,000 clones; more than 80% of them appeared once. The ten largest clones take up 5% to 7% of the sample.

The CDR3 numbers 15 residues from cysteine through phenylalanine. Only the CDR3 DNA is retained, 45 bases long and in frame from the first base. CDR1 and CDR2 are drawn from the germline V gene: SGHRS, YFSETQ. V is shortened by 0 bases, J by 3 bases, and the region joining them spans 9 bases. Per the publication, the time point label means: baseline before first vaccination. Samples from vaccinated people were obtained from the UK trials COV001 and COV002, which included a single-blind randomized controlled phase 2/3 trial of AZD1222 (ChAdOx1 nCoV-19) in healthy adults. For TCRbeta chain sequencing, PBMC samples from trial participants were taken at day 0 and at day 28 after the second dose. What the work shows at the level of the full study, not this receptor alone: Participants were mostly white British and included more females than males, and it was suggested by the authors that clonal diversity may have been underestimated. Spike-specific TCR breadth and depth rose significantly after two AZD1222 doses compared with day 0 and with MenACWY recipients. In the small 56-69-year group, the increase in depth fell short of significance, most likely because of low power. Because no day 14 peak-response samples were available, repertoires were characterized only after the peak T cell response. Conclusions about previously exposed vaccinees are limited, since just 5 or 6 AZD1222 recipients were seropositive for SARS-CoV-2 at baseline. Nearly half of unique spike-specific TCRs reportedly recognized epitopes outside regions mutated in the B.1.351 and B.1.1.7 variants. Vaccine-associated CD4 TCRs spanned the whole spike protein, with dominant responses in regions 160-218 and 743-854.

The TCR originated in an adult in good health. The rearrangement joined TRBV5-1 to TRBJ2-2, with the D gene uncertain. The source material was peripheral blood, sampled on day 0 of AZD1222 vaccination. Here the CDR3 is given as CASSLGGGDTGELFF. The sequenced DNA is TGCGCCAGCAGCTTGGGAGGTGGGGACACCGGGGAGCTGTTTTTT.